This T cell receptor (beta chain) originates from a study of beta chain features in type 1 diabetes. Notes on the study in general: Type 1 diabetes patients had moderately but significantly shorter TCRB CDR3s in all four CD4+ subsets.

One heparinised draw of blood, averaging approximately 110 mL, came from each donor. Based on CD45RO/CCR7/CD25/CD127/CD95/CD27, CD4+ regulatory, stem cell-like memory, naive and central memory cells were sorted. Germline V gives CDR1 GTSNPN, CDR2 SVGIG (reference sequence). V was trimmed by 7 bases and J by 1 base, leaving 7 bases between them. The CDR3 sequence is 11 residues long. Every isolated RNA sample was fully reverse transcribed, so sequencing captured expressed TCRB transcripts. Sequenced by immunoSEQ multiplex PCR; TCRdb stores in-frame clones only, minus some. In the table there are hundreds of thousands of clones, around 15% of which are singletons. Notes on this clone: The antigen remains unidentified.

The clonotype was recovered from a man younger than 35 with type 1 diabetes. The chain uses TRBV30 and TRBJ1-2; no clear D. Sequencing was carried out using naive CD4+ T cells from blood. The CDR3 spells CALSFNYGYTF. In DNA, the CDR3 is TGTGCCTTAAGCTTTAACTATGGCTACACCTTC.